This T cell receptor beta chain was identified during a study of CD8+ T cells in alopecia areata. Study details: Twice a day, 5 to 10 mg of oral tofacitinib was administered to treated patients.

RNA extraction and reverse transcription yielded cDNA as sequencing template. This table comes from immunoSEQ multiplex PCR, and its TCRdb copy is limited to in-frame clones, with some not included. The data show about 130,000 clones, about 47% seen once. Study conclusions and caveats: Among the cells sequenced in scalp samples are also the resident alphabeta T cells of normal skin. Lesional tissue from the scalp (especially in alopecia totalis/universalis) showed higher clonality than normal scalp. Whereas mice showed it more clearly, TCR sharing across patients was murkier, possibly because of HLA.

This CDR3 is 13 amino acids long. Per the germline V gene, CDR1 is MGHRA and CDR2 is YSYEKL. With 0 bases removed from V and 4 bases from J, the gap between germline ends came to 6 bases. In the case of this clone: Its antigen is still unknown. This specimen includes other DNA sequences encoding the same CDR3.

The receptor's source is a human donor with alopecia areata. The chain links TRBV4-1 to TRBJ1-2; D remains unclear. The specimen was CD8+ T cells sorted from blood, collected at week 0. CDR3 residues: CASSQEGGYGYTF. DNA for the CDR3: TGCGCCAGCAGCCAAGAGGGTGGCTATGGCTACACCTTC.